This T cell receptor beta chain originates from a study of cytomegalovirus exposure and HLA in healthy donors. 60 Vbeta and 13 Jbeta primers were used in PCR. Clones were read by immunoSEQ multiplex PCR, and TCRdb kept only the in-frame ones, dropping some. The sample consists of some 160,000 clones, over 75% of them appearing once. The CDR3 consists of 15 residues. The germline V gene encodes CDR1 MRHNA and CDR2 SNTAGT. V was clipped by 0 bases and J by 6 bases; unmatched bases: 2. The clonotype comes from a woman aged 25 to 39 in good health and CMV-seronegative. Sequenced material: PBMCs. V is TRBV6-4 and J is TRBJ2-1, with TRBD2 identical over 10 bases. The chain's CDR3 is CASSDSASGSNEQFF. DNA of the CDR3: TGTGCCAGCAGTGACTCAGCTAGCGGGAGCAATGAGCAGTTCTTC.